This TCR beta chain originates from a study of T cells in Graves' hyperthyroidism and ophthalmopathy. This clonotype was found many times. RNA transcripts served as the template for amplifying TCR beta CDR3 regions. The HTBI primer set served for first-round RT-PCR of the TCR CDR3. From the multiplex PCR reads, TCRdb called clonotypes with MiXCR, one entry per CDR3 protein. The sample holds 450,000 to 500,000 distinct CDR3 sequences, less than 25% seen once. Sequencing input: blood. This receptor was taken from a woman between 65 and 79 years old with Graves' ophthalmopathy.

The CDR3 loop is CASSSYREHNEQFF. CDR3 nucleotides: TGTGCCAGCAGCTCCTACCGGGAACACAATGAGCAGTTCTTC. V is TRBV7-2 and J is TRBJ2-1; D is perhaps TRBD2 (5 bases). The CDR3 sequence is 14 residues long. Germline V gives CDR1 SGHTA, CDR2 FQGNSA. V lost 4 bases, J lost 5 bases, and 12 bases lay in between.